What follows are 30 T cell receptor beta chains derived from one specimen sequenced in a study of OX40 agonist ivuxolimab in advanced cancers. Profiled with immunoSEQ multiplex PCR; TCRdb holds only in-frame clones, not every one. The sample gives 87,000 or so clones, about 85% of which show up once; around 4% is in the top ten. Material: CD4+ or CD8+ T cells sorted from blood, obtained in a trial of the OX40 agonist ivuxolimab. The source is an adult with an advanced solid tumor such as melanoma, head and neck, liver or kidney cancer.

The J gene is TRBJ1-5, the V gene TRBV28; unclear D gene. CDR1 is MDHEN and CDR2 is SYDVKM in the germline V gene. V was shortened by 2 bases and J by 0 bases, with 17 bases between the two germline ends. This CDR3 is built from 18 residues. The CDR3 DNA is TGTGCCAGCAGTTTAAGAAAGGCAAGCCGATATAGCAATCAGCCCCAGCATTTT. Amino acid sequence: CASSLRKASRYSNQPQHF.

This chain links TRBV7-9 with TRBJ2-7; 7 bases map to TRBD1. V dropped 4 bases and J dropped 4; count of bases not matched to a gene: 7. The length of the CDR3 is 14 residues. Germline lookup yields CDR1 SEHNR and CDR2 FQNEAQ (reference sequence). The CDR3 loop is CASSSPDRSYEQYF. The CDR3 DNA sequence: TGTGCCAGCAGCTCCCCGGACAGGTCGTACGAGCAGTACTTC.

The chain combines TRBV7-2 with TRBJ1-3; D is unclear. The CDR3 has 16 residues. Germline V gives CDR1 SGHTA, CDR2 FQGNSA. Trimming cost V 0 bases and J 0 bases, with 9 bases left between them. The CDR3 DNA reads TGTGCCAGCAGCTTAGCGTCTGCCAACTCTGGAAACACCATATATTTT. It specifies CASSLASANSGNTIYF.

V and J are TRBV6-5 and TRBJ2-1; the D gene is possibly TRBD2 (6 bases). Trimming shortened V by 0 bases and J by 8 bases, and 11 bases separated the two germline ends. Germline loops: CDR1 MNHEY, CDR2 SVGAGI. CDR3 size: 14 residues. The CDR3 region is CASSYSRGEYEQFF. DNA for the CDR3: TGTGCCAGCAGTTACTCGCGGGGAGAGTATGAGCAGTTCTTC.

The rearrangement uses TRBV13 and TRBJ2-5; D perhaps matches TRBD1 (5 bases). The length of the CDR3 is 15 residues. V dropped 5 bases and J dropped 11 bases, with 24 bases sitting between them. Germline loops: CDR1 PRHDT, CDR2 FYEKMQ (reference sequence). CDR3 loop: CASSGAADGIREQYF. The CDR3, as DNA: TGTGCCAGCAGCGGGGCCGCCGATGGGATTCGAGAGCAGTACTTC.

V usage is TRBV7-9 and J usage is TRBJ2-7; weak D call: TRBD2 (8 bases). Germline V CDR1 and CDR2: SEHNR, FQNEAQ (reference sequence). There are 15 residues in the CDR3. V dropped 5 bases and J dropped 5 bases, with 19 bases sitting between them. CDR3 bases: TGTGCCAGCAGCCTAGGGGGCGGGAGGCTGAACGAGCAGTACTTC. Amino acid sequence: CASSLGGGRLNEQYF. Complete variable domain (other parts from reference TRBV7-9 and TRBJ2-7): DTGVSQNPRHKITKRGQNVTFRCDPISEHNRLYWYRQTLGQGPEFLTYFQNEAQLEKSRLLSDRFSAERPKGSFSTLEIQRTEQGDSAMYLCASSLGGGRLNEQYFGPGTRLTVT.

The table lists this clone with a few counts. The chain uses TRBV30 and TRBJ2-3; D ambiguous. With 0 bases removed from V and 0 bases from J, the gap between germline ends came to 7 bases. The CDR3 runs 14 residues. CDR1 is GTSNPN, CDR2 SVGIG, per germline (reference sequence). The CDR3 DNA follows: TGTGCCTGGAGTGTAAAAGTCAGCACAGATACGCAGTATTTT. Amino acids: CAWSVKVSTDTQYF.

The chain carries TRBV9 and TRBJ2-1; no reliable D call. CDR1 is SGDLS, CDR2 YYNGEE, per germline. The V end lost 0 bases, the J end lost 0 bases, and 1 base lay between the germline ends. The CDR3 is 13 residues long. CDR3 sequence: CASSVDSYNEQFF. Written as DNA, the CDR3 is TGTGCCAGCAGCGTAGACTCCTACAATGAGCAGTTCTTC.

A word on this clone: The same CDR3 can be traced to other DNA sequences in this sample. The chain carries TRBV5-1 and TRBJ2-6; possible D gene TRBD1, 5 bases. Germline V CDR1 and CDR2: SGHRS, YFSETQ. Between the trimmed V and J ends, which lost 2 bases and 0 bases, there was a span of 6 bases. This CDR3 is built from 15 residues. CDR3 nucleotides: TGCGCCAGCAGCTTAGGGGTCTCTGGGGCCAACGTCCTGACTTTC. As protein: CASSLGVSGANVLTF.

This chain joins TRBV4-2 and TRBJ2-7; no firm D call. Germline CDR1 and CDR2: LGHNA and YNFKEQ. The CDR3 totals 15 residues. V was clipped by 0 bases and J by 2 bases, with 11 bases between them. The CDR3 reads CASSQDLDDAYEQYF. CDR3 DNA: TGTGCCAGCAGCCAAGATCTGGACGATGCCTACGAGCAGTACTTC.

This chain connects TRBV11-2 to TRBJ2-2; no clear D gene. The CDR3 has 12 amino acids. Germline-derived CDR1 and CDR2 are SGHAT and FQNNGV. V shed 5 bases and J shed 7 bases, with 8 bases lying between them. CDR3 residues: CASSRTYGELFF. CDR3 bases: TGTGCCAGCAGCCGGACCTACGGGGAGCTGTTTTTT.

Here the CDR3 reads CASSLGAGAGELFF. CDR3 sequence (DNA): TGTGCCAGCAGCTTAGGGGCCGGGGCCGGGGAGCTGTTTTTT. The gene calls are TRBV7-8 and TRBJ2-2; tentatively, D is TRBD2 (5 bases). CDR1 is SGHVS, CDR2 FQNEAQ, per germline. The germline V and J ends were trimmed by 1 base and 6 bases, with 9 bases remaining between them. There are 14 residues in the CDR3.

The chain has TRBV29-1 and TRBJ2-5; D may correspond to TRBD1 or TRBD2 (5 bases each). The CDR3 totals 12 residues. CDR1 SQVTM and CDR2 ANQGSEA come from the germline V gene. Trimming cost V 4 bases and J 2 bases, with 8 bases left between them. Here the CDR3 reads CSVAGLQETQYF. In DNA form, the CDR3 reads TGCAGCGTTGCGGGGCTACAAGAGACCCAGTACTTC. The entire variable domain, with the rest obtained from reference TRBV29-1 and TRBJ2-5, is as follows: SAVISQKPSRDICQRGTSLTIQCQVDSQVTMMFWYRQQPGQSLTLIATANQGSEATYESGFVIDKFPISRPNLTFSTLTVSNMSPEDSSIYLCSVAGLQETQYFGPGTRLLVL.

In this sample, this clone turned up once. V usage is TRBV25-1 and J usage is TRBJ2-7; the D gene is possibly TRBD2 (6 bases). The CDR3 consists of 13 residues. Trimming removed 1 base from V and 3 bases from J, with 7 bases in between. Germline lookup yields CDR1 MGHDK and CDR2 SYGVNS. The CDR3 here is CASSEFGGYEQYF. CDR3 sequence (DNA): TGTGCCAGCAGTGAATTCGGGGGCTACGAGCAGTACTTC.

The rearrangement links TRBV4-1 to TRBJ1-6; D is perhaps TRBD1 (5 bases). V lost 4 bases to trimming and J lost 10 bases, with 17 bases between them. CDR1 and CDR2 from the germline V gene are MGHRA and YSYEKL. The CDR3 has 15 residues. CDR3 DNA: TGCGCCAGCAGCCCTTGGTGGGGGGTAAGGTCACCCCTCCACTTT. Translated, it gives CASSPWWGVRSPLHF.

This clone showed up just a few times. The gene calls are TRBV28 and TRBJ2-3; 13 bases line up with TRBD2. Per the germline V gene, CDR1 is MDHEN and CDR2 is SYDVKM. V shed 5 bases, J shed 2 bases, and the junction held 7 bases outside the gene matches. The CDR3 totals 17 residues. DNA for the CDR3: TGTGCCAGCAGTCGCTCGGGACTAGCGGGATTCACAGATACGCAGTATTTT. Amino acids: CASSRSGLAGFTDTQYF.

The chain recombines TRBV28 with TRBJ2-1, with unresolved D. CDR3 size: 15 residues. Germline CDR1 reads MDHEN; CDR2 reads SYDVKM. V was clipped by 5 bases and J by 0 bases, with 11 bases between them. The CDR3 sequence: CASSPPMSSYNEQFF. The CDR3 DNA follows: TGTGCCAGCAGTCCCCCAATGTCCTCCTACAATGAGCAGTTCTTC.

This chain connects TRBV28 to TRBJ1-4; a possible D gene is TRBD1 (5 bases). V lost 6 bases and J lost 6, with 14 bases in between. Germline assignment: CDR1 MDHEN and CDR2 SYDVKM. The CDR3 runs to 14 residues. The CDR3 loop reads CASSPKGFDEKLFF. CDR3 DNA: TGTGCCAGCAGCCCCAAGGGGTTCGATGAAAAACTGTTTTTT.

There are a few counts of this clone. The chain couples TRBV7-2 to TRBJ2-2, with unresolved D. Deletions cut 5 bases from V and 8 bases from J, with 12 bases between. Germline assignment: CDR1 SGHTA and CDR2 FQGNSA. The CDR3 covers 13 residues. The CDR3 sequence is CASSLGGFGELFF. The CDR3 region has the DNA TGTGCCAGCAGCCTAGGCGGATTTGGGGAGCTGTTTTTT.

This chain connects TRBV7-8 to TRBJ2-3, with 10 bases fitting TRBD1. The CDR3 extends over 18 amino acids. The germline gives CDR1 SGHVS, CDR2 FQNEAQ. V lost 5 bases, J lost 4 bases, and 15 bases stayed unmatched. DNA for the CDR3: TGTGCCAGCAGCCCCAGGCGACCGGGACAGGGGATTCCAGATACGCAGTATTTT. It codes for CASSPRRPGQGIPDTQYF.

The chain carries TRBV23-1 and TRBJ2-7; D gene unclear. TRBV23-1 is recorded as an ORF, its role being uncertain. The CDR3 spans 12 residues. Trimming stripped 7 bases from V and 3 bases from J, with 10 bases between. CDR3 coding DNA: TGCGCCAGCACACATGGGGACTACGAGCAGTACTTC. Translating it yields CASTHGDYEQYF.

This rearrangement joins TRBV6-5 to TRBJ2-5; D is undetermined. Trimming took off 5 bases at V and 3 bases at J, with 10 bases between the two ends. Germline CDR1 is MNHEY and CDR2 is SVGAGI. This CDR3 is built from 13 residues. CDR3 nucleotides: TGTGCCAGCAGTCTCAACGCGGAAGAGACCCAGTACTTC. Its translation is CASSLNAEETQYF.

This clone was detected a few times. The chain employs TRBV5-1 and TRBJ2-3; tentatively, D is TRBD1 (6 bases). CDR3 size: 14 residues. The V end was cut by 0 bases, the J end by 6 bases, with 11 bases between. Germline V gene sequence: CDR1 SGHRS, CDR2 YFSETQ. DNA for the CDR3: TGCGCCAGCAGCTTGGTTCAGGGGATCGATACGCAGTATTTT. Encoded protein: CASSLVQGIDTQYF.

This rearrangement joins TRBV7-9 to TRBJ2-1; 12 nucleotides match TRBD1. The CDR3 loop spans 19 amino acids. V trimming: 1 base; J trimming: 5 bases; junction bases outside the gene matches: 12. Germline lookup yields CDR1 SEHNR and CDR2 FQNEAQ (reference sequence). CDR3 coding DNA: TGTGCCAGCAGCTTAGTCTTCGACCGGGACAGGGGGCACCACAATGAGCAGTTCTTC. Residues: CASSLVFDRDRGHHNEQFF. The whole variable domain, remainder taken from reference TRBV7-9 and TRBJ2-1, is DTGVSQNPRHKITKRGQNVTFRCDPISEHNRLYWYRQTLGQGPEFLTYFQNEAQLEKSRLLSDRFSAERPKGSFSTLEIQRTEQGDSAMYLCASSLVFDRDRGHHNEQFFGPGTRLTVL.

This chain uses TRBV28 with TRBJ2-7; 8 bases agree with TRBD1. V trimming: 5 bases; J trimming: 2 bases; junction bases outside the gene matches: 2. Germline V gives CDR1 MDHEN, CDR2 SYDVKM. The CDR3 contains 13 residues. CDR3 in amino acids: CASSGQGTYEQYF. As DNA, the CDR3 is TGTGCCAGCAGTGGACAGGGAACCTACGAGCAGTACTTC.

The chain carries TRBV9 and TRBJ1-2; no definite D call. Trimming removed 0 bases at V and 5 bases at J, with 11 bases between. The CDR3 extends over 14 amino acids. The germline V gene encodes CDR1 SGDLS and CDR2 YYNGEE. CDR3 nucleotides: TGTGCCAGCAGCGTAGACGGAACGCCATATGGCTACACCTTC. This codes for CASSVDGTPYGYTF.

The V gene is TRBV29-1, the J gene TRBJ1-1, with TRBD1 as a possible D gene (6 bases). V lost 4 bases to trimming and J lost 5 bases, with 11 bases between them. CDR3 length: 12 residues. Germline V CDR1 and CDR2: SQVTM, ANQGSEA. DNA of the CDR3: TGCAGCGTTGCGGGGGGCTGGACTGAAGCTTTCTTT. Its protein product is CSVAGGWTEAFF.

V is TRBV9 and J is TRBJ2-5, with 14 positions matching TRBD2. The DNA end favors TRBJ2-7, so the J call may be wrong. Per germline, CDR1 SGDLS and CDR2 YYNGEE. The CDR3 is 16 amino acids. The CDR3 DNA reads TGTGCCAGCAGCGGGACTAGCGGGAGGTCGTGGGACGAGCAGTACTTC. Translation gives CASSGTSGRSWDEQYF.

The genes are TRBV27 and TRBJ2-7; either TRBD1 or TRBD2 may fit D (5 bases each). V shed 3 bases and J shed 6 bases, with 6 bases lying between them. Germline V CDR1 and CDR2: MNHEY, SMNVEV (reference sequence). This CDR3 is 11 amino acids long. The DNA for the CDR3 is TGTGCCAGCAGTTTCGGGGCCGAGCAGTACTTC. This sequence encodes CASSFGAEQYF.

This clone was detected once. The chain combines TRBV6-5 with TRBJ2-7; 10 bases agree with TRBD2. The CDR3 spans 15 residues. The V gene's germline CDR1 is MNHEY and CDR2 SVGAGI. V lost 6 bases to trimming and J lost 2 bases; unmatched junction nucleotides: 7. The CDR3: CASSPDLAGAYEQYF. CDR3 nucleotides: TGTGCCAGCAGCCCCGATCTAGCGGGAGCCTACGAGCAGTACTTC.